These 28 T cell receptor beta chains were sequenced from one sample in a study of monozygotic twins with inflammatory bowel disease. From the 5' RACE reads, TCRdb lists one entry per CDR3 protein and no DNA. Recorded here are about 210,000 distinct CDR3 sequences; the top ten clones represent less than 9%. Input material: blood. These receptor sequences come from a human donor with ulcerative colitis or Crohn's disease, or a healthy co-twin of an affected twin (not recorded which).

This rearrangement joins TRBV29-1 to TRBJ2-7. Germline V gives CDR1 SQVTM, CDR2 ANQGSEA. CDR3 size: 11 residues. CDR3 residues: CSVGRGHEQYF.

The chain employs TRBV20-1 and TRBJ1-1; the D call from TCRdb, TRBD1, cannot be confirmed without DNA. The germline gives CDR1 DFQATT, CDR2 SNEGSKA (reference sequence). CDR3 length: 13 amino acids. The CDR3 region is CSAAGPGNTEAFF.

The rearrangement joins TRBV29-1 to TRBJ2-3. The CDR3 sequence is 13 residues long. CDR1 and CDR2 (germline): SQVTM, ANQGSEA. The CDR3 region is CSVELASTDTQYF.

The J gene is TRBJ1-5, the V gene TRBV19; TCRdb's assignment of TRBD1 cannot be checked, as there is no DNA. Germline CDR1 and CDR2: LNHDA and SQIVND (reference sequence). The CDR3 runs to 17 residues. The CDR3 is CASSITRGQVINQPQHF.

The chain employs TRBV7-9 and TRBJ2-5. Germline assignment: CDR1 SEHNR and CDR2 FQNEAQ (reference sequence). This CDR3 has 13 amino acids. CDR3 residues: CASSLAGSETQYF.

The V gene is TRBV4-2, the J gene TRBJ1-6; TCRdb's D call, TRBD1, is unchecked because there is no DNA. Germline CDR1 is LGHNA and CDR2 is YNFKEQ. CDR3 length equals 14 residues. CDR3 loop: CASSHGAGKGSLHF.

This chain connects TRBV19 to TRBJ2-3; TCRdb selects TRBD1, and the lack of DNA leaves this call unchecked. CDR3 length: 15 residues. The germline CDR1 and CDR2 sequences are LNHDA and SQIVND (reference sequence). Here the CDR3 reads CASSTPWKGTDTQYF.

V gene TRBV6-1 combines with J gene TRBJ2-5; absent DNA, TCRdb's TRBD1 call cannot be checked. Germline V gene sequence: CDR1 MNHNS, CDR2 SASEGT. There are 13 residues in the CDR3. This CDR3 reads CASRRQGEETQYF.

CDR3: CASSPLIVLSYNEQFF. The chain links TRBV3-1 to TRBJ2-1; no DNA is available, so the TRBD1 call from TCRdb remains unchecked. The CDR3 extends over 16 amino acids. Germline assignment: CDR1 LGHDT and CDR2 YNNKEL (reference sequence).

This chain links TRBV29-1 with TRBJ2-7; there is no DNA to check the TCRdb D call of TRBD1. The CDR3 sequence is 12 residues long. Germline CDR1 and CDR2: SQVTM and ANQGSEA. CDR3 residues: CSVEKTSGEQYF.

The V and J genes are TRBV18 and TRBJ1-1; without DNA, the TCRdb call of TRBD1 cannot be checked. There are 16 residues in the CDR3. Germline V CDR1 and CDR2: KGHSH, LQKENI. CDR3 sequence: CASSPQLDRVETEAFF.

The V call is TRBV12-3 or TRBV12-4, the J call TRBJ2-1; lacking DNA, the TRBD2 call made by TCRdb goes unchecked. This CDR3 has 13 residues. The CDR3 spells CASSTLPARVQFF.

J is TRBJ1-2 and V is TRBV7-6. The CDR3 is 11 amino acids. The V gene's germline CDR1 is SGHVS and CDR2 FNYEAQ. The CDR3: CASSSGRPLSF.

This chain connects TRBV5-1 to TRBJ1-2; TCRdb indicates TRBD1, and absent DNA this call remains unverified. Germline CDR1 reads SGHRS; CDR2 reads YFSETQ. CDR3 length equals 14 residues. The CDR3 sequence: CASSLLTGSDGYTF.

This rearrangement joins TRBV5-1 to TRBJ1-1; TCRdb reports TRBD1, a call that lacks DNA to check it against. Germline lookup yields CDR1 SGHRS and CDR2 YFSETQ. The CDR3 has 14 residues. CDR3 region: CASSYGPGNTEAFF. Full variable domain (missing parts from reference TRBV5-1 and TRBJ1-1): KAGVTQTPRYLIKTRGQQVTLSCSPISGHRSVSWYQQTPGQGLQFLFEYFSETQRNKGNFPGRFSGRQFSNSRSEMNVSTLELGDSALYLCASSYGPGNTEAFFGQGTRLTVV.

The genes are TRBV20-1 and TRBJ1-2. The germline gives CDR1 DFQATT, CDR2 SNEGSKA (reference sequence). This CDR3 comprises 12 residues. This CDR3 reads CSAYDGDYGYTF.

The V gene is TRBV29-1, the J gene TRBJ2-5; TCRdb names TRBD1, which stays unverified in the absence of DNA. CDR3 length: 12 residues. Germline V gene data show CDR1 as SQVTM and CDR2 as ANQGSEA. This chain's CDR3 is CSVREFGETQYF.

The V call is TRBV2, the J call TRBJ2-7; TCRdb proposes TRBD2, but this gene call is untestable without DNA. The CDR3 runs 18 residues. Germline CDR1 is SNHLY and CDR2 is FYNNEI. The CDR3 spells CASTDGLAGYQGTYEQYF.

The gene calls are TRBV5-1 and TRBJ2-7. Germline CDR1 SGHRS, CDR2 YFSETQ. The CDR3 spans 16 residues. The CDR3 here is CASSLAGLASSYEQYF.

The chain carries TRBV6-2 or TRBV6-3 and TRBJ1-1; the D call of TRBD1 rests on TCRdb alone, since no DNA is present to check it. This CDR3 is built from 20 residues. CDR1 is MNHEY and CDR2 is SVGEGT in the germline V gene. The CDR3 region is CASSYSKGAGTGRGNTEAFF.

This chain connects TRBV7-2 to TRBJ2-2; TCRdb proposes TRBD1, but this gene call is untestable without DNA. The CDR3 covers 15 residues. CDR1 and CDR2 (germline): SGHTA, FQGNSA. The CDR3 here is CASSLGQGHTGELFF.

The chain is built from TRBV15 and TRBJ2-3; absent DNA, TCRdb's TRBD2 call cannot be checked. The germline CDR1 and CDR2 sequences are LNHNV and YYDKDF (reference sequence). The length of the CDR3 is 19 residues. Here the CDR3 reads CATSRDPGLAGGNTDTQYF.

The rearrangement uses TRBV6-6 and TRBJ2-2. This CDR3 spans 13 amino acids. Looked up from germline, CDR1 is MNHNY and CDR2 is SVGAGI (reference sequence). CDR3 protein: CASSYGTPGGLFF.

CDR3 sequence: CSAPAVLSSYEQYF. This sequence joins TRBV20-1 and TRBJ2-7; TCRdb names TRBD2, which stays unverified in the absence of DNA. The germline V gene encodes CDR1 DFQATT and CDR2 SNEGSKA (reference sequence). This CDR3 contains 14 residues.

The V call is TRBV20-1, the J call TRBJ1-3. CDR3 size: 15 residues. The germline CDR1 and CDR2 sequences are DFQATT and SNEGSKA (reference sequence). CDR3 region: CSARGPASRGNTIYF.

The gene calls are TRBV7-9 and TRBJ2-3. Per germline, CDR1 SEHNR and CDR2 FQNEAQ (reference sequence). The CDR3 contains 16 residues. The CDR3 reads CASSLGLAGGTDTQYF.

V usage is TRBV10-3 and J usage is TRBJ1-6; TCRdb designates TRBD1, a call that cannot be tested without DNA. Per the germline V gene, CDR1 is ENHRY and CDR2 is SYGVKD. This CDR3 spans 15 amino acids. The CDR3 sequence is CAISAGGSYNSPLHF.

The rearrangement uses TRBV7-2 and TRBJ2-3; TCRdb gives TRBD1 as the D gene, but with no DNA this cannot be confirmed. CDR1 and CDR2 from the germline V gene are SGHTA and FQGNSA. The CDR3 covers 15 residues. The CDR3 region is CASSLTGASTDTQYF.